This T cell receptor beta chain was retrieved from a study of cytomegalovirus exposure and HLA in healthy donors. Regarding the study as a whole: A few V segments could not be told apart, such as TRBV6-2 and TRBV6-3, and were left out.

There are 14 residues in the CDR3. V lost 5 bases to trimming and J lost 2 bases; unmatched junction nucleotides: 4. Germline V CDR1 and CDR2: MNHNY, SVGAGI (reference sequence). Healthy individuals who donated bone marrow served as the donors. PCR used 60 Vbeta primers and 13 Jbeta primers. The protocol was immunoSEQ multiplex PCR, while the TCRdb copy is restricted to in-frame clones and leaves out a portion. This sample has some 180,000 clones, with 70% to 80% found just once. With regard to this clone: Antigen unknown.

Sequencing was performed on PBMCs. The chain employs TRBV6-6 and TRBJ2-7, with 9 bases aligning to TRBD2. The TCR sequence derives from a young man in good health and CMV-seronegative. The CDR3 region has the DNA TGTGCCAGCAGTAAAGCTAGCGGGACCTACGAGCAGTACTTC. Translating it yields CASSKASGTYEQYF.